A single sample is the source of the 8 T cell receptor beta chains below, sequenced in a study of cytomegalovirus exposure and HLA in healthy donors. 60 Vbeta and 13 Jbeta primers were used in PCR. Sequencing used immunoSEQ multiplex PCR; TCRdb keeps in-frame clones, though not all of them. The sample lists around 160,000 clones; 78% were seen once. Sequenced: PBMCs. The receptor set was obtained from a man aged 35 to 55 in good health and CMV-seropositive.

The CDR3 DNA is TGTGCCAGCAGCTCGGGATTAGGGCGGACTGGAAACACCATATATTTT. This translates into CASSSGLGRTGNTIYF. V usage is TRBV5-6 and J usage is TRBJ1-3; the D is unclear. Trimming took 3 bases from V and 2 from J, leaving 15 bases between them. Germline V gene data show CDR1 as SGHDT and CDR2 as YYEEEE. The CDR3 totals 16 residues.

The chain employs TRBV19 and TRBJ2-3, with D possibly matching TRBD2 (6 bases). Trimming cost V 4 bases and J 0 bases, with 17 bases left between them. CDR1 LNHDA and CDR2 SQIVND come from the germline V gene (reference sequence). This CDR3 spans 17 amino acids. This CDR3 reads CASSKAALAHSTDTQYF. The CDR3 bases are TGTGCCAGTAGTAAAGCAGCCCTAGCGCACAGCACAGATACGCAGTATTTT.

The rearrangement uses TRBV30 and TRBJ1-2; 7 nucleotides agree with TRBD1. This CDR3 contains 13 residues. Germline V gene data show CDR1 as GTSNPN and CDR2 as SVGIG (reference sequence). After removal of 3 bases from V and 5 bases from J, the junction contained 6 bases not matched to a gene. CDR3 residues: CAWRRGQIYGYTF. The CDR3, as DNA: TGTGCCTGGAGGAGGGGACAGATTTATGGCTACACCTTC. The full variable domain, its missing parts supplied by reference TRBV30 and TRBJ1-2, is SQTIHQWPATLVQPVGSPLSLECTVEGTSNPNLYWYRQAAGRGLQLLFYSVGIGQISSEVPQNLSASRPQDRQFILSSKKLLLSDSGFYLCAWRRGQIYGYTFGSGTRLTVV.

This chain uses TRBV30 with TRBJ2-2; D gene uncertain. The CDR3 contains 13 residues. Germline lookup yields CDR1 GTSNPN and CDR2 SVGIG (reference sequence). Trimming shortened V by 2 bases and J by 1 base, and 5 bases separated the two germline ends. CDR3 nucleotides: TGTGCCTGGAGTTACGGGAACACCGGGGAGCTGTTTTTT. Translated: CAWSYGNTGELFF.

The chain joins TRBV7-2 to TRBJ2-1; 7 bases are shared with TRBD1. The V gene's germline CDR1 is SGHTA and CDR2 FQGNSA. V gave up 5 bases and J gave up 6 bases; unmatched junction bases: 7. The CDR3 loop spans 14 amino acids. This CDR3 is CASSPLGDSNEQFF. DNA for the CDR3: TGTGCCAGCAGCCCACTCGGGGACAGCAATGAGCAGTTCTTC.

The chain uses TRBV9 and TRBJ2-7; tentative D call: TRBD2 (7 bases). Per germline, CDR1 SGDLS and CDR2 YYNGEE. The CDR3 loop spans 14 amino acids. The V end was cut by 0 bases, the J end by 3 bases, with 10 bases between. CDR3 in DNA: TGTGCCAGCAGCGTAGGAGGGGGGGTCTACGAGCAGTACTTC. Translating it yields CASSVGGGVYEQYF.

The chain uses TRBV27 and TRBJ2-1; 8 nucleotides match TRBD2. The CDR3 is made up of 16 amino acids. Germline CDR1 is MNHEY and CDR2 is SMNVEV (reference sequence). Trimming took 3 bases from V and 0 from J; bases not matched to a gene: 4. The CDR3 DNA reads TGTGCCAGCAGTTTGACCAGCGGGAGCTCCTACAATGAGCAGTTCTTC. Translating gives CASSLTSGSSYNEQFF.

The CDR3 coding sequence is TGTGCCAGCAGCCATGATAGGAACAGGGAACGAGAGACCCAGTACTTC. Translating it yields CASSHDRNRERETQYF. The chain combines TRBV4-2 with TRBJ2-5; perhaps TRBD1 as D (6 bases). Per germline, CDR1 LGHNA and CDR2 YNFKEQ. V lost 3 bases and J lost 4, with 18 bases in between. The CDR3 loop spans 16 amino acids.